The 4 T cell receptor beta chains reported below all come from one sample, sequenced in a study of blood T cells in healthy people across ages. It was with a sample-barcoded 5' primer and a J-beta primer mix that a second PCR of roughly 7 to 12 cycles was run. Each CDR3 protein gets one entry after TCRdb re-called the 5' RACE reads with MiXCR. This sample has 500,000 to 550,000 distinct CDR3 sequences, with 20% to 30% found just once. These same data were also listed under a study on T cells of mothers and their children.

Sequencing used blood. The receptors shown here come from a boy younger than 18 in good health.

CDR3 sequence reads: CASSKAPGDWYGYTF. CDR3 nucleotide sequence: TGTGCCAGCAGCAAAGCGCCAGGAGATTGGTATGGCTACACCTTC. This chain connects TRBV21-1 to TRBJ1-2. TRBV21-1 is given as a pseudogene. There are 15 residues in the CDR3.

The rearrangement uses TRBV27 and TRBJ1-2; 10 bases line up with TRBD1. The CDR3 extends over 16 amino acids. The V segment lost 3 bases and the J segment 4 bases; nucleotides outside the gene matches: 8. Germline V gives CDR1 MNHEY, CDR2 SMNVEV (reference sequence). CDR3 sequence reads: CASSLTGGEYSYGYTF. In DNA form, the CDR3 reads TGTGCCAGCAGTTTGACAGGGGGCGAATATAGCTATGGCTACACCTTC.

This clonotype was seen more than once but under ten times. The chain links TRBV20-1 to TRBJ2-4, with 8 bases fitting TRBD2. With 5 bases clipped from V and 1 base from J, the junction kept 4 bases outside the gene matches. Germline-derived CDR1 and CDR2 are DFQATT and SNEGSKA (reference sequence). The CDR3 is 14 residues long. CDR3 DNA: TGCAGTGCTCGGGGGGGCCAGGCCAAAAACATTCAGTACTTC. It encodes CSARGGQAKNIQYF.

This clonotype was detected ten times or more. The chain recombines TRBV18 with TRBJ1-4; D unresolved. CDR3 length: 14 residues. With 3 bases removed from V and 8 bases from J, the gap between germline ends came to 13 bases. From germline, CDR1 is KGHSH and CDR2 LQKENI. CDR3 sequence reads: CASSPPLVEEKLFF. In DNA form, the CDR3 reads TGTGCCAGCTCACCCCCGCTAGTTGAAGAAAAACTGTTTTTT.